This T cell receptor beta chain stems from a study of Graves' ophthalmopathy and Graves' hyperthyroidism. This clonotype has just a few counts. Diagnostic conclusions were grounded in clinical symptoms, serum thyroxine, TRAb, thyroid ultrasound and orbital computed tomography. The sequenced template was RNA, covering the TCR beta CDR3 region. Following a first-round RT-PCR that used HTBI primers, a second-round multiplex PCR was carried out. TCRdb called the multiplex PCR reads again in MiXCR, with one record for every CDR3 protein. The data hold about 740,000 distinct CDR3 sequences, with roughly 40% observed a single time. CDR3 size: 14 residues. The V gene lost 5 bases and the J gene lost 4 bases, with 14 bases spanning the gap.

The sequence derives from an adult man with Graves' ophthalmopathy. The sample was peripheral blood. The chain recombines TRBV12-3 or TRBV12-4 with TRBJ1-2; D not certain. CDR3 in amino acids: CASSKGSGLYGYTF. Here the CDR3 DNA reads TGTGCCAGCAGTAAAGGGTCAGGACTCTATGGCTACACCTTC.